This T cell receptor (beta chain) was sequenced in a study of cytotoxic CD8 clonotypes in ibrutinib-treated CLL. Study at large: Patients: more than nine relapsed/refractory, roughly 16 treatment-naive, approximately 18 IGHV unmutated. Broader study findings: Whereas clonality rose at ibrutinib response, it declined toward baseline at progression. Clonality was higher at baseline than in age-matched healthy donors and tracked circulating CD8+ T-cell counts.

Notes on this clone: Antigen specificity is unknown.

Frozen PBMC stocks contributed about 1.8 micrograms of genomic DNA to the TCR beta libraries. Using immunoSEQ multiplex PCR, the repertoire was profiled, and TCRdb retains in-frame clones only, with some absent. This sample has fewer than 200,000 clones, with roughly 80% found just once. V was cut by 2 bases and J by 12 bases, with 16 bases left in between. From germline, CDR1 is MNHNY and CDR2 SVGAGI (reference sequence). CDR3 size: 13 residues. This receptor was taken from a human donor with chronic lymphocytic leukemia. Here the sequenced sample was PBMCs, taken after 24 months of ibrutinib treatment. The chain is built from TRBV6-6 and TRBJ1-2; D may be TRBD1 (5 bases). CDR3 region: CASSYRGREVDTF. The DNA of the CDR3 is TGTGCCAGCAGTTACCGGGGCAGGGAGGTAGACACCTTC.